The 30 T cell receptor beta chains in this list originate from one sample, sequenced in a study of CD8 T cells in ankylosing spondylitis. Study-wide points: Typical of ankylosing spondylitis blood, it appeared, was a TCR beta motif of seven to nine highly homologous variants.

MiXCR, run by TCRdb on the 5' RACE reads, gives a single entry per CDR3 protein. The sample yields around 390,000 distinct CDR3 sequences, 20% to 25% seen once. Their antigen targets remain unknown. The material sequenced was blood, either unsorted or a sorted T cell fraction (not recorded which). The origin of the receptors is a male donor with ankylosing spondylitis.

The chain couples TRBV14 to TRBJ2-7; no firm D call. The ends were cut back, 1 base at V and 6 bases at J, with 10 bases in the middle. The CDR3 is made up of 13 amino acids. The germline gives CDR1 SGHDN, CDR2 FVKESK. CDR3 residues: CASSQGRVGEQYF. The CDR3 nucleotides are TGTGCCAGCAGCCAAGGAAGGGTCGGCGAGCAGTACTTC.

A few counts support this clonotype. This chain joins TRBV10-1 and TRBJ2-3; 8 positions match TRBD1. J gave up 2 bases and V 4 bases, and 8 bases lay outside the gene matches. This CDR3 region has 16 residues. From germline, CDR1 is WNHNN and CDR2 SYGVQD (reference sequence). The CDR3 here is CASSASRTGITDTQYF. DNA for the CDR3: TGCGCCAGCAGTGCCTCTCGGACAGGGATCACAGATACGCAGTATTTT.

The V gene is TRBV5-1, the J gene TRBJ2-7; D perhaps matches TRBD2 (6 bases). The CDR3 totals 15 residues. V gave up 3 bases and J gave up 6 bases, with 19 bases separating them. The germline gives CDR1 SGHRS, CDR2 YFSETQ. CDR3 sequence: CASSSLSGTRSEQYF. The CDR3 coding sequence is TGCGCCAGCAGCTCACTGTCTGGGACTCGGAGCGAGCAGTACTTC. Based on the CDR3 plus reference TRBV5-1 and TRBJ2-7, the full variable domain is KAGVTQTPRYLIKTRGQQVTLSCSPISGHRSVSWYQQTPGQGLQFLFEYFSETQRNKGNFPGRFSGRQFSNSRSEMNVSTLELGDSALYLCASSSLSGTRSEQYFGPGTRLTVT.

The V call is TRBV20-1, the J call TRBJ2-2; 9 bases map to TRBD1. Germline CDR1 DFQATT, CDR2 SNEGSKA (reference sequence). The CDR3 runs to 17 residues. V lost 5 bases and J lost 6; bases outside the gene matches: 16. CDR3 loop: CSAPDLTGQGTPGELFF. In nucleotides, the CDR3 is TGCAGTGCTCCCGACTTAACTGGACAGGGGACTCCCGGGGAGCTGTTTTTT.

This clonotype was observed a few times. The genes are TRBV6-2 or TRBV6-3 and TRBJ2-1; unclear D gene. The CDR3 has 11 residues. Germline CDR1 reads MNHEY; CDR2 reads SVGEGT. Trimming left V 6 bases short and J 6 bases short, with 6 bases between. CDR3 sequence (DNA): TGTGCCAGCAGAACTTCCAATGAGCAGTTCTTC. It codes for CASRTSNEQFF.

This clonotype has at least ten counts. This CDR3 is CASSTTSGGYNEQFF. As DNA, the CDR3 is TGCGCCAGCAGCACAACTAGCGGAGGATACAATGAGCAGTTCTTC. V gene TRBV5-1 combines with J gene TRBJ2-1; 8 bases agree with TRBD2. The CDR3 contains 15 residues. CDR1 is SGHRS, CDR2 YFSETQ, per germline. With V trimmed by 4 bases and J by 4 bases, 7 bases remained unmatched.

The CDR3 DNA follows: TGTGCCAGCTCACCCGTCACGGGAGGGTCGGAGACCCAGTACTTC. Translation: CASSPVTGGSETQYF. The genes are TRBV18 and TRBJ2-5, with 8 bases that match TRBD2. V gave up 3 bases and J gave up 5 bases; unmatched junction bases: 8. Germline values: CDR1 KGHSH, CDR2 LQKENI. This CDR3 contains 15 residues.

V usage is TRBV29-1 and J usage is TRBJ2-7; D might be TRBD2 (6 bases). The CDR3 is 14 amino acids. V lost 2 bases to trimming and J lost 1 base, with 12 bases between them. CDR1 and CDR2 (germline): SQVTM, ANQGSEA. CDR3 amino acids: CSVESGRGSYEQYF. The CDR3 coding sequence is TGCAGCGTTGAATCCGGGAGAGGATCCTACGAGCAGTACTTC.

The chain couples TRBV9 to TRBJ2-1; 11 bases fit TRBD2. Germline-derived CDR1 and CDR2 are SGDLS and YYNGEE. The CDR3 is 17 residues long. V was pared by 4 bases and J by 3 bases, with 9 bases of the junction left unmatched. The CDR3 loop reads CASSPRASGRLYNEQFF. Here the CDR3 DNA reads TGTGCCAGCAGCCCCCGGGCTAGCGGGAGGCTCTACAATGAGCAGTTCTTC.

A few counts support this clonotype. The CDR3 nucleotides read TGTGCCAGCAGCTTAGATTCGGCAGGGGCCGGGGAGCTGTTTTTT. The encoded protein is CASSLDSAGAGELFF. The gene calls are TRBV7-8 and TRBJ2-2, with D perhaps matching TRBD1 (6 bases). Trimming took off 1 base at V and 6 bases at J, with 12 bases between the two ends. Germline values: CDR1 SGHVS, CDR2 FQNEAQ. The CDR3 contains 15 residues.

This clonotype appeared a few times. This chain connects TRBV7-3 to TRBJ2-1; TRBD2 is a possible D gene (6 bases). V was pared by 2 bases and J by 4 bases, with 18 bases between. CDR1 is SGHTA and CDR2 is FQGTGA in the germline V gene. The CDR3 spans 17 residues. For the CDR3, the DNA is TGTGCCAGCAGCTTATACCCCGCAGGCGGGACTTACAATGAGCAGTTCTTC. It yields the protein CASSLYPAGGTYNEQFF.

This clonotype was counted ten times or more. V gene TRBV29-1 combines with J gene TRBJ1-1; D remains ambiguous. CDR1 and CDR2 (germline): SQVTM, ANQGSEA. This CDR3 has 11 amino acids. The ends were cut back, 6 bases at V and 5 bases at J, with 10 bases in the middle. The chain's CDR3 is CSVTERTEAFF. The CDR3 coding sequence is TGCAGCGTCACAGAGCGAACTGAAGCTTTCTTT.

The V call is TRBV12-3 or TRBV12-4, the J call TRBJ2-2; the match to TRBD2 covers 9 bases. The CDR3 is 16 amino acids. V dropped 9 bases and J dropped 4; count of bases not matched to a gene: 12. In DNA form, the CDR3 reads TGTGCCAGACCCCTGCTCCTAGCGGGAAGCACCGGGGAGCTGTTTTTT. Its translation is CARPLLLAGSTGELFF.

The V and J genes are TRBV3-1 and TRBJ1-2, with TRBD1 as a possible D gene (5 bases). Germline CDR1 LGHDT, CDR2 YNNKEL (reference sequence). CDR3 length equals 13 residues. Trimming stripped 5 bases from V and 4 bases from J, with 11 bases between. CDR3 coding DNA: TGTGCCAGCAGCTCCGGGACCCCCTATGGCTACACCTTC. Amino acid sequence: CASSSGTPYGYTF.

The CDR3 loop reads CASQPRPAAYEQYF. CDR3 sequence (DNA): TGTGCCAGCCAACCCCGACCGGCTGCCTACGAGCAGTACTTC. The chain combines TRBV27 with TRBJ2-7; D uncertain. The CDR3 runs 14 residues. The V end was cut by 8 bases, the J end by 2 bases, with 16 bases between. Germline CDR1 and CDR2: MNHEY and SMNVEV (reference sequence).

The rearrangement links TRBV29-1 to TRBJ2-1, with 7 bases fitting TRBD1. Looked up from germline, CDR1 is SQVTM and CDR2 is ANQGSEA. This CDR3 has 14 residues. V lost 6 bases and J lost 2; bases outside the gene matches: 7. CDR3 nucleotides: TGCAGCGTCGCCCCGACAGGGACCTACAATGAGCAGTTCTTC. It is translated as CSVAPTGTYNEQFF.

This chain joins TRBV3-1 and TRBJ2-1; weak D call: TRBD2 (5 bases). Trimming removed 2 bases at V and 7 bases at J, with 12 bases between. This CDR3 has 14 amino acids. The germline V gene has CDR1 LGHDT and CDR2 YNNKEL (reference sequence). The CDR3 nucleotides read TGTGCCAGCAGCCAACTACTAGTGGGTAATGAGCAGTTCTTC. It is translated as CASSQLLVGNEQFF.

The rearrangement links TRBV12-3 or TRBV12-4 to TRBJ2-3; TRBD2 matches 14 bases. V dropped 6 bases and J dropped 3; count of bases not matched to a gene: 5. The length of the CDR3 is 16 residues. CDR3 in DNA: TGTGCCAGCAGGCCGACTAGCGGGAGGGCTACAGATACGCAGTATTTT. Translated: CASRPTSGRATDTQYF.

This clonotype was detected a few times. The V and J genes are TRBV12-3 or TRBV12-4 and TRBJ1-5, with D unresolved. This CDR3 is built from 14 residues. Trimming left V 1 base short and J 5 bases short, with 9 bases between. The CDR3 sequence is CASSLDGFYQPQHF. In DNA form, the CDR3 reads TGTGCCAGCAGTTTAGACGGGTTTTATCAGCCCCAGCATTTT.

The table lists this clonotype with a few counts. At one boundary the junction diverges from the germline segment, which might be a read error. The rearrangement links TRBV20-1 to TRBJ2-7, with D possibly being TRBD2 (7 bases). Germline CDR1 is DFQATT and CDR2 is SNEGSKA (reference sequence). The CDR3 extends over 13 amino acids. CDR3 sequence: CGTPKEGGHEQYF. The CDR3 nucleotides read TGTGGCACCCCTAAAGAGGGGGGGCACGAGCAGTACTTC.

This clonotype occurred a few times. The genes are TRBV27 and TRBJ1-2, with 9 bases identical to TRBD1. The V and J ends lost 3 bases and 3 bases, in that order; junction bases with no gene match: 5. This CDR3 contains 15 residues. Germline V CDR1 and CDR2: MNHEY, SMNVEV (reference sequence). The CDR3 region is CASSFAGQGYYGYTF. In nucleotides, the CDR3 is TGTGCCAGCAGTTTTGCGGGACAGGGTTACTATGGCTACACCTTC.

This clonotype showed up just a few times. The chain couples TRBV11-2 to TRBJ2-2; D is possibly TRBD1 or TRBD2 (5 bases each). The CDR3 covers 17 residues. The V gene lost 5 bases and the J gene lost 3 bases, with 19 bases spanning the gap. The germline gives CDR1 SGHAT, CDR2 FQNNGV. DNA of the CDR3: TGTGCCAGCAGCCGACTCGGGGCTAGGGTATACACCGGGGAGCTGTTTTTT. Translation: CASSRLGARVYTGELFF.

The chain uses TRBV7-9 and TRBJ1-1; D remains ambiguous. The ends were cut back, 1 base at V and 7 bases at J, with 10 bases in the middle. From germline, CDR1 is SEHNR and CDR2 FQNEAQ (reference sequence). The CDR3 runs 13 residues. The CDR3: CASSLGGLGEAFF. Here the CDR3 DNA reads TGTGCCAGCAGCTTAGGAGGGTTAGGTGAAGCTTTCTTT.

The chain couples TRBV11-2 to TRBJ2-1; D is unclear. The germline CDR1 and CDR2 sequences are SGHAT and FQNNGV. The CDR3 consists of 13 residues. The V gene lost 3 bases and the J gene lost 2 bases, with 5 bases spanning the gap. This CDR3 reads CASSFGAYNEQFF. The CDR3 region has the DNA TGTGCCAGCAGCTTCGGTGCCTACAATGAGCAGTTCTTC.

The gene calls are TRBV2 and TRBJ2-7; D tentatively reads TRBD1 or TRBD2 (5 bases each). V lost 6 bases, J lost 3 bases, and 18 bases lay in between. Germline V CDR1 and CDR2: SNHLY, FYNNEI. The CDR3 extends over 15 amino acids. Written as DNA, the CDR3 is TGTGCCAGCAGCCATCCTGGGACGGCGATCTACGAGCAGTACTTC. It yields the protein CASSHPGTAIYEQYF.

The chain links TRBV6-5 to TRBJ2-1; 7 bases agree with TRBD1. The CDR3 extends over 16 amino acids. Germline loops: CDR1 MNHEY, CDR2 SVGAGI. V shed 4 bases and J 4 bases; nucleotides not matched to a gene: 10. The CDR3 protein is CASSSHRGVGYNEQFF. The DNA of the CDR3 is TGTGCCAGCAGTTCCCACAGGGGAGTAGGGTACAATGAGCAGTTCTTC.

The chain uses TRBV4-3 and TRBJ2-1; D is ambiguous. With 1 base removed from V and 0 bases from J, the gap between germline ends came to 7 bases. The V gene's germline CDR1 is LGHNA and CDR2 YSLEER. The CDR3 loop spans 15 amino acids. CDR3 DNA sequence: TGCGCCAGCAGCCAAGGAATCAGCTCCTACAATGAGCAGTTCTTC. Amino acid sequence: CASSQGISSYNEQFF.

Only one count was recorded for this clonotype. The rearrangement joins TRBV11-3 to TRBJ1-4; the D gene is possibly TRBD1 (5 bases). CDR3 length equals 16 residues. The germline gives CDR1 SGHNT, CDR2 YENEEA. Trimming took 5 bases from V and 0 from J, leaving 13 bases between them. This CDR3 reads CASSPGTSATNEKLFF. The CDR3 nucleotides read TGTGCCAGCAGCCCCGGGACCTCAGCAACTAATGAAAAACTGTTTTTT.

J is TRBJ1-1 and V is TRBV10-3; D is possibly TRBD1 (5 bases). Trimming pared 3 bases from V and 6 bases from J, leaving 14 bases between. The germline V gene has CDR1 ENHRY and CDR2 SYGVKD. The CDR3 spans 14 residues. The CDR3 nucleotides are TGTGCCATCAGTGATGGTCAGGGAAGCGCTGAAGCTTTCTTT. This gives the protein CAISDGQGSAEAFF.

A few counts support this clonotype. The chain has TRBV12-3 or TRBV12-4 and TRBJ2-7; D is ambiguous. This CDR3 spans 15 amino acids. The V and J ends lost 4 bases and 2 bases respectively, with 15 bases between them. The CDR3 reads CASSSDGVGAYEQYF. The CDR3 DNA reads TGTGCCAGCAGTTCCGATGGAGTAGGAGCCTACGAGCAGTACTTC.